These 14 T cell receptor beta chains originate from one sample sequenced in a study of blood T cell repertoires in COVID-19. The data were produced by immunoSEQ multiplex PCR, yet TCRdb's version contains in-frame clones alone and is incomplete. The sample has 250,000 to 300,000 clones; 85% to 90% are singletons. Sequencing used peripheral blood. These receptor sequences come from a woman aged 25 to 39 with COVID-19, enrolled during active disease.

This chain links TRBV2 with TRBJ2-1; TRBD1 matches 8 bases. Trimming removed 6 bases from V and 3 bases from J; junction bases left unmatched: 13. Germline values: CDR1 SNHLY, CDR2 FYNNEI. The CDR3 extends over 17 amino acids. CDR3 DNA: TGTGCCAGCAGGGAGACAGGGGAAGGTTCCTACTACAATGAGCAGTTCTTC. This encodes CASRETGEGSYYNEQFF.

This chain uses TRBV19 with TRBJ2-1, with TRBD1 identical over 12 bases. This CDR3 region has 17 residues. After removal of 5 bases from V and 5 bases from J, the junction contained 10 bases not matched to a gene. The germline V gene has CDR1 LNHDA and CDR2 SQIVND (reference sequence). The CDR3 DNA sequence: TGTGCCAGTAGTGTCGAACCCGGGACAGGGGGCCACAATGAGCAGTTCTTC. It is translated as CASSVEPGTGGHNEQFF.

This chain uses TRBV5-1 with TRBJ2-7, with 7 bases lining up with TRBD1. The V segment lost 5 bases and the J segment 7 bases; nucleotides outside the gene matches: 6. The CDR3 is 12 residues long. Per the germline V gene, CDR1 is SGHRS and CDR2 is YFSETQ. The CDR3 DNA sequence: TGCGCCAGCAGATGGACAGGCAAAGAGCAGTACTTC. It specifies CASRWTGKEQYF.

CDR3: CASSSTGVGNTIYF. CDR3 in DNA: TGTGCCAGCAGCTCGACAGGGGTTGGAAACACCATATATTTT. V usage is TRBV7-9 and J usage is TRBJ1-3, with 8 bases fitting TRBD1. CDR1 and CDR2 from the germline V gene are SEHNR and FQNEAQ (reference sequence). The CDR3 runs to 14 residues. Losses at the gene ends were 4 bases for V and 3 bases for J; bases not matched to a gene: 2.

V gene TRBV29-1 combines with J gene TRBJ2-7; D remains unclear. From germline, CDR1 is SQVTM and CDR2 ANQGSEA. Trimming took 4 bases from V and 6 from J, leaving 16 bases between them. The CDR3 extends over 13 amino acids. The CDR3 reads CSVAPGRPGEQYF. The CDR3 coding sequence is TGCAGCGTTGCCCCCGGCAGGCCCGGCGAGCAGTACTTC.

V is TRBV6-5 and J is TRBJ1-2; D is unclear. The CDR3 is made up of 13 amino acids. V shed 2 bases and J shed 6 bases, with 10 bases lying between them. CDR1 and CDR2 from the germline V gene are MNHEY and SVGAGI. DNA of the CDR3: TGTGCCAGCAGTTACAATTCGGGGAATGGCTACACCTTC. Its protein is CASSYNSGNGYTF.

This chain uses TRBV5-1 with TRBJ2-3, with TRBD1 matching over 8 bases. The CDR3 consists of 15 residues. Germline values: CDR1 SGHRS, CDR2 YFSETQ. The ends lost 4 bases at V and 7 bases at J; junction bases unmatched: 11. The CDR3 reads CASSPGQGGGHTQYF. The CDR3 bases are TGCGCCAGCAGCCCCGGACAGGGAGGCGGGCATACGCAGTATTTT.

This chain uses TRBV4-1 with TRBJ2-1; D is uncertain. CDR1 is MGHRA and CDR2 is YSYEKL in the germline V gene. The V gene lost 0 bases and the J gene lost 4 bases, with 10 bases spanning the gap. The CDR3 runs to 15 residues. This CDR3 is CASSQDPFLYNEQFF. For the CDR3, the DNA is TGCGCCAGCAGCCAAGATCCCTTTTTGTACAATGAGCAGTTCTTC.

The V gene is TRBV28, the J gene TRBJ1-2; no reliable D call. The germline V gene encodes CDR1 MDHEN and CDR2 SYDVKM. The V gene lost 6 bases and the J gene lost 8 bases, with 10 bases spanning the gap. CDR3 length: 11 amino acids. CDR3 sequence: CASSSSVGYTF. CDR3 DNA: TGTGCCAGCAGCTCCTCTGTGGGCTACACCTTC.

The rearrangement uses TRBV23-1 and TRBJ2-7; 10 nucleotides match TRBD1. TRBV23-1 is placed among ORFs of uncertain function. The J segment lost 2 bases and the V segment lost 2 bases, leaving 15 bases of the junction unmatched. The CDR3 is made up of 19 amino acids. CDR3 amino acids: CASSQKIDRDRGAPYEQYF. The CDR3 DNA reads as TGCGCCAGCAGTCAAAAGATAGACCGGGACAGGGGCGCTCCCTACGAGCAGTACTTC.

The chain links TRBV11-3 to TRBJ1-3; maybe TRBD1 (5 bases). This CDR3 comprises 15 residues. Germline CDR1 is SGHNT and CDR2 is YENEEA. V shed 5 bases and J shed 2 bases, with 13 bases lying between them. This CDR3 reads CASSHRGLTGNTIYF. CDR3 nucleotide sequence: TGTGCCAGCAGCCATAGGGGACTTACTGGAAACACCATATATTTT.

V usage is TRBV9 and J usage is TRBJ1-5, with D perhaps matching TRBD1 (5 bases). With 4 bases removed from V and 9 bases from J, the gap between germline ends came to 17 bases. Germline assignment: CDR1 SGDLS and CDR2 YYNGEE. The CDR3 length is 14 residues. CDR3 amino acids: CASSPGLSRGPQHF. CDR3 sequence (DNA): TGTGCCAGCAGCCCGGGACTTTCGAGGGGGCCCCAGCATTTT.

This clone was observed many times. The chain carries TRBV10-2 and TRBJ2-7; TRBD1 matches 10 bases. The CDR3 is made up of 13 amino acids. V shed 8 bases and J 6 bases; nucleotides not matched to a gene: 7. Germline CDR1 and CDR2: WSHSY and SAAADI. This chain's CDR3 is CASEGQGSSEQYF. The CDR3 nucleotides read TGCGCCAGCGAGGGACAGGGGAGTAGCGAGCAGTACTTC.

The chain combines TRBV14 with TRBJ2-6; tentatively, D is TRBD1 (5 bases). In germline, CDR1 is SGHDN, CDR2 FVKESK. V lost 4 bases to trimming and J lost 4 bases, with 11 bases between them. This CDR3 is built from 15 residues. The CDR3 DNA follows: TGTGCCAGCAGCCCTGACAGAGCGGGGGCCAACGTCCTGACTTTC. It yields the protein CASSPDRAGANVLTF.